The 30 T cell receptor beta chains listed next were all sequenced from one sample in a study of blood T cell repertoires in COVID-19. Repertoires were generated with immunoSEQ multiplex PCR, while TCRdb's copy carries only in-frame clones and drops some. In the table there are 180,000 or so clones, 88% of which are singletons. The source material was peripheral blood. Every receptor here comes from a young man with active or convalescent COVID-19.

This clone was detected only a few times. The rearrangement joins TRBV7-9 to TRBJ2-6, with 8 bases that match TRBD1. Per the germline V gene, CDR1 is SEHNR and CDR2 is FQNEAQ (reference sequence). V was clipped by 5 bases and J by 0 bases; unmatched bases: 9. There are 18 residues in the CDR3. The CDR3 DNA follows: TGTGCCAGCAGCAAAGGGACAGGATTTCGCTCTGGGGCCAACGTCCTGACTTTC. This gives the protein CASSKGTGFRSGANVLTF.

In this sample, this clone turned up a few times. The V gene is TRBV12-3 or TRBV12-4, the J gene TRBJ2-7; D gene uncertain. V lost 8 bases and J 0 bases, leaving 8 bases between the germline ends. CDR3 length: 12 residues. The CDR3 sequence: CASGGDSYEQYF. The CDR3 bases are TGTGCCAGCGGTGGAGACTCCTACGAGCAGTACTTC.

This chain uses TRBV6-5 with TRBJ1-2; possibly TRBD1 for D (6 bases). The germline gives CDR1 MNHEY, CDR2 SVGAGI. There are 13 residues in the CDR3. V was cut by 6 bases and J by 4 bases, with 12 bases left in between. CDR3 DNA sequence: TGTGCCAGCAGCCAAACGACAGGCTATGGCTACACCTTC. It specifies CASSQTTGYGYTF.

This rearrangement joins TRBV5-6 to TRBJ1-2; D uncertain. CDR1 SGHDT and CDR2 YYEEEE come from the germline V gene. Trimming pared 1 base from V and 3 bases from J, leaving 10 bases between. The CDR3 is 14 residues long. Here the CDR3 DNA reads TGTGCCAGCAGCTTGACCAGCAGCGACTATGGCTACACCTTC. Translation gives CASSLTSSDYGYTF.

The genes are TRBV11-3 and TRBJ2-1; 12 nucleotides align to TRBD2. CDR1 and CDR2 from the germline V gene are SGHNT and YENEEA. This CDR3 spans 17 amino acids. J was trimmed by 6 bases and V by 4 bases; bases with no gene match: 10. The CDR3 DNA reads TGTGCCAGCAGCTACACCCCGACTAGCGGGGGAAGCAATGAGCAGTTCTTC. Amino acid sequence: CASSYTPTSGGSNEQFF. Combining the CDR3 with reference TRBV11-3 and TRBJ2-1 gives the whole variable domain EAGVVQSPRYKIIEKKQPVAFWCNPISGHNTLYWYLQNLGQGPELLIRYENEEAVDDSQLPKDRFSAERLKGVDSTLKIQPAELGDSAVYLCASSYTPTSGGSNEQFFGPGTRLTVL.

CDR3 residues: CASSLARPAGELFF. CDR3 in DNA: TGTGCCAGCAGCTTAGCCAGGCCTGCGGGGGAGCTGTTTTTT. V and J are TRBV7-2 and TRBJ2-2; D is undetermined. V was trimmed by 0 bases and J by 8 bases, leaving 10 bases between them. CDR1 is SGHTA and CDR2 is FQGNSA in the germline V gene. The CDR3 covers 14 residues.

This sequence joins TRBV6-2 or TRBV6-3 and TRBJ1-2; TRBD1 matches at 8 bases. Germline CDR1 MNHEY, CDR2 SVGEGT. This CDR3 contains 17 residues. The J segment lost 3 bases and the V segment lost 5 bases, leaving 14 bases of the junction unmatched. In nucleotides, the CDR3 is TGTGCCAGCAGTCTGCCTCGAAAAGGACAGGGACACTATGGCTACACCTTC. It is translated as CASSLPRKGQGHYGYTF.

Points on this clone: The sample contains more than one DNA sequence encoding this CDR3. The V gene is TRBV3-1 (or the pseudogene TRBV3-2), the J gene TRBJ1-1; 8 positions match TRBD1. The germline V gene encodes CDR1 LGHDT and CDR2 YNNKEL (reference sequence). This CDR3 region has 14 residues. V lost 1 base to trimming and J lost 3 bases; unmatched junction nucleotides: 1. The CDR3: CASSQADRDTEAFF. The CDR3 region has the DNA TGTGCCAGCAGCCAAGCGGACAGGGACACTGAAGCTTTCTTT.

The chain links TRBV5-1 to TRBJ1-1; 8 bases line up with TRBD1. V trimming: 3 bases; J trimming: 0 bases; junction bases outside the gene matches: 7. The CDR3 covers 16 residues. Germline-derived CDR1 and CDR2 are SGHRS and YFSETQ. The CDR3 is CASSSGGASMNTEAFF. CDR3 sequence (DNA): TGCGCCAGCAGCTCAGGGGGCGCCTCCATGAACACTGAAGCTTTCTTT.

This clone was observed a few times. The chain joins TRBV6-1 to TRBJ1-2, with a possible D match to TRBD1 (6 bases). Trimming took 2 bases from V and 2 from J, leaving 12 bases between them. CDR1 is MNHNS, CDR2 SASEGT, per germline. The CDR3 covers 15 residues. The CDR3 nucleotides read TGTGCCAGCAGTGAATTTACAGGGATAAACTATGGCTACACCTTC. It is translated as CASSEFTGINYGYTF.

The rearrangement uses TRBV11-2 and TRBJ2-4; 8 bases line up with TRBD1. CDR1 and CDR2 from the germline V gene are SGHAT and FQNNGV. This CDR3 has 15 amino acids. J was trimmed by 8 bases and V by 3 bases; bases with no gene match: 9. CDR3: CASSFSPGTGDIQYF. Written as DNA, the CDR3 is TGTGCCAGCAGCTTCTCCCCCGGGACAGGAGACATTCAGTACTTC.

This clone showed up just a few times. This chain links TRBV13 with TRBJ1-2, with D possibly TRBD1 on 6 matching bases. V was pared by 5 bases and J by 8 bases, with 12 bases between. The CDR3 is 12 amino acids. The germline gives CDR1 PRHDT, CDR2 FYEKMQ (reference sequence). DNA for the CDR3: TGTGCCAGCAGCAGAACAGGGAGAGGCTACACCTTC. Amino acids: CASSRTGRGYTF.

The chain combines TRBV3-1 (or the pseudogene TRBV3-2) with TRBJ1-1; no definite D call. The length of the CDR3 is 13 residues. The germline V and J ends were trimmed by 4 bases and 1 base, with 7 bases remaining between them. CDR1 LGHDT and CDR2 YNNKEL come from the germline V gene (reference sequence). CDR3 nucleotides: TGTGCCAGCAGCCCACAAAAGAACACTGAAGCTTTCTTT. Amino acid sequence: CASSPQKNTEAFF.

The rearrangement links TRBV5-4 to TRBJ2-5, with D perhaps TRBD1 (6 bases). CDR1 and CDR2 (germline): SGHNT, YYREEE (reference sequence). The CDR3 has 13 residues. Trimming stripped 0 bases from V and 7 bases from J, with 10 bases between. This chain's CDR3 is CASSLAGEGTQYF. CDR3 DNA: TGTGCCAGCAGCTTGGCAGGGGAAGGGACCCAGTACTTC.

The V and J genes are TRBV7-8 and TRBJ1-2, with 7 bases that match TRBD1. The V gene end was trimmed by 1 base and the J gene end by 3 bases; junction bases not matched to a gene: 2. There are 14 residues in the CDR3. The germline V gene has CDR1 SGHVS and CDR2 FQNEAQ. The CDR3 nucleotides are TGTGCCAGCAGCTTAGAGGGGGCAGACTATGGCTACACCTTC. It yields the protein CASSLEGADYGYTF.

J is TRBJ2-3 and V is TRBV10-3, with 13 bases matching TRBD2. The CDR3 sequence is 16 residues long. The J segment lost 0 bases and the V segment lost 6 bases, leaving 3 bases of the junction unmatched. Germline CDR1 is ENHRY and CDR2 is SYGVKD. The CDR3 protein is CAISGTSGTSTDTQYF. DNA for the CDR3: TGTGCCATCAGCGGGACTAGCGGGACTAGCACAGATACGCAGTATTTT.

This chain uses TRBV21-1 with TRBJ1-1; TRBD1 is taken as the D call from the table, unchecked against the DNA. TRBV21-1 is flagged as a pseudogene. CDR3 length: 15 residues. The CDR3 region is CASSKMGNRQDEAFF. CDR3 sequence (DNA): TGTGCCAGCAGCAAAATGGGGAACAGACAGGATGAAGCTTTCTTT.

The chain carries TRBV6-2 or TRBV6-3 and TRBJ2-7, with TRBD2 identical over 8 bases. Germline trimming cut 5 bases from V and 3 bases from J; bases unmatched to any gene: 9. Germline V gives CDR1 MNHEY, CDR2 SVGEGT. The CDR3 extends over 15 amino acids. The CDR3 coding sequence is TGTGCCAGCAGTAGATCAGCGGGAGTGCACTACGAGCAGTACTTC. The encoded protein is CASSRSAGVHYEQYF.

The V call is TRBV6-5, the J call TRBJ1-3, with 9 bases that match TRBD1. J was trimmed by 4 bases and V by 6 bases; bases with no gene match: 7. The CDR3 extends over 15 amino acids. Germline assignment: CDR1 MNHEY and CDR2 SVGAGI. The CDR3 DNA sequence: TGTGCCAGCAGCCGTAGAGGACAGGGGGGAAACACCATATATTTT. It is translated as CASSRRGQGGNTIYF.

The chain recombines TRBV29-1 with TRBJ1-2; no clear D. CDR1 is SQVTM and CDR2 is ANQGSEA in the germline V gene. V was clipped by 5 bases and J by 3 bases, with 25 bases between them. This CDR3 contains 17 residues. The CDR3 DNA is TGCAGCGTTTATGTCTTGAGTACGGAGGTGCAAGACTATGGCTACACCTTC. This codes for CSVYVLSTEVQDYGYTF. The complete variable domain, with remaining parts taken from reference TRBV29-1 and TRBJ1-2, reads SAVISQKPSRDICQRGTSLTIQCQVDSQVTMMFWYRQQPGQSLTLIATANQGSEATYESGFVIDKFPISRPNLTFSTLTVSNMSPEDSSIYLCSVYVLSTEVQDYGYTFGSGTRLTVV.

This chain links TRBV6-5 with TRBJ2-1, with 10 nucleotides matching TRBD1. There are 15 residues in the CDR3. Germline loops: CDR1 MNHEY, CDR2 SVGAGI. V was clipped by 7 bases and J by 3 bases; unmatched bases: 6. The CDR3 is CASTGTGDNYNEQFF. In DNA form, the CDR3 reads TGTGCCAGCACCGGGACAGGGGATAACTACAATGAGCAGTTCTTC.

The chain links TRBV10-1 to TRBJ1-2; no clear D. The CDR3 is 12 amino acids. CDR1 is WNHNN, CDR2 SYGVQD, per germline (reference sequence). With 4 bases removed from V and 4 bases from J, the gap between germline ends came to 7 bases. The chain's CDR3 is CASSAGSYGYTF. The CDR3 DNA reads TGCGCCAGCAGTGCAGGTTCCTATGGCTACACCTTC.

The V and J genes are TRBV6-5 and TRBJ2-4, with unresolved D. Between the trimmed V and J ends, which lost 7 bases and 0 bases, there was a span of 13 bases. CDR1 MNHEY and CDR2 SVGAGI come from the germline V gene. The CDR3 totals 15 residues. CDR3 residues: CASTALELAKNIQYF. CDR3 bases: TGTGCCAGCACCGCCCTCGAACTAGCCAAAAACATTCAGTACTTC.

The chain employs TRBV30 and TRBJ1-2; the D gene is possibly TRBD1 (5 bases). Trimming removed 4 bases at V and 7 bases at J, with 19 bases between. CDR3 length: 14 amino acids. Germline CDR1 and CDR2: GTSNPN and SVGIG (reference sequence). The CDR3: CAWIQPPGEGGYTF. Here the CDR3 DNA reads TGTGCCTGGATCCAACCCCCGGGGGAGGGTGGCTACACCTTC. The full variable domain, completed using reference TRBV30 and TRBJ1-2, is SQTIHQWPATLVQPVGSPLSLECTVEGTSNPNLYWYRQAAGRGLQLLFYSVGIGQISSEVPQNLSASRPQDRQFILSSKKLLLSDSGFYLCAWIQPPGEGGYTFGSGTRLTVV.

The chain carries TRBV6-6 and TRBJ2-3; D remains ambiguous. The V gene lost 6 bases and the J gene lost 6 bases, with 16 bases spanning the gap. Germline assignment: CDR1 MNHNY and CDR2 SVGAGI (reference sequence). This CDR3 is built from 14 residues. In nucleotides, the CDR3 is TGTGCCAGCAGCTTAGCTGGCAGAATGGATACGCAGTATTTT. It yields the protein CASSLAGRMDTQYF.

This clone came up once. This sequence joins TRBV15 and TRBJ2-7; 8 bases fit TRBD2. The CDR3 is 14 residues long. V shed 3 bases, J shed 5 bases, and the junction held 6 bases outside the gene matches. CDR1 and CDR2 (germline): LNHNV, YYDKDF (reference sequence). CDR3 bases: TGTGCCACCAGCAGCTCGGGGGGGGTGCACGAGCAGTACTTC. Its protein is CATSSSGGVHEQYF.

This clone was picked up one time. This chain connects TRBV7-6 to TRBJ2-1; 8 bases are shared with TRBD2. The germline V gene has CDR1 SGHVS and CDR2 FNYEAQ. J gave up 8 bases and V 3 bases, and 15 bases lay outside the gene matches. This CDR3 has 17 residues. The CDR3 loop reads CASSFRRFGGASDEQFF. The CDR3 nucleotides read TGTGCCAGCAGCTTTCGGCGTTTCGGGGGGGCGTCGGATGAGCAGTTCTTC.

V gene TRBV10-3 combines with J gene TRBJ2-1; TRBD2 matches 8 bases. CDR1 and CDR2 from the germline V gene are ENHRY and SYGVKD. This CDR3 comprises 18 residues. Trimming took 0 bases from V and 8 from J; bases not matched to a gene: 15. The CDR3 region is CAISESTARRLALDEQFF. The CDR3 region has the DNA TGTGCCATCAGTGAGTCGACGGCCCGGAGACTAGCGTTAGATGAGCAGTTCTTC.

This chain connects TRBV3-1 (or the pseudogene TRBV3-2) to TRBJ1-5; 7 nucleotides agree with TRBD1. This CDR3 comprises 14 residues. Trimming took 6 bases from V and 7 from J; bases not matched to a gene: 9. Germline assignment: CDR1 LGHDT and CDR2 YNNKEL (reference sequence). The CDR3 spells CASSPGGLGQPQHF. DNA of the CDR3: TGTGCCAGCAGTCCAGGGGGTTTGGGGCAGCCCCAGCATTTT.

The chain recombines TRBV6-2 or TRBV6-3 with TRBJ1-1, with TRBD1 matching 8 bases. This CDR3 comprises 17 residues. Germline lookup yields CDR1 MNHEY and CDR2 SVGEGT. The V gene end was trimmed by 0 bases and the J gene end by 1 base; junction bases not matched to a gene: 7. In nucleotides, the CDR3 is TGTGCCAGCAGTTACTCAGCAGGGGGCGCGGAGAACACTGAAGCTTTCTTT. It specifies CASSYSAGGAENTEAFF.